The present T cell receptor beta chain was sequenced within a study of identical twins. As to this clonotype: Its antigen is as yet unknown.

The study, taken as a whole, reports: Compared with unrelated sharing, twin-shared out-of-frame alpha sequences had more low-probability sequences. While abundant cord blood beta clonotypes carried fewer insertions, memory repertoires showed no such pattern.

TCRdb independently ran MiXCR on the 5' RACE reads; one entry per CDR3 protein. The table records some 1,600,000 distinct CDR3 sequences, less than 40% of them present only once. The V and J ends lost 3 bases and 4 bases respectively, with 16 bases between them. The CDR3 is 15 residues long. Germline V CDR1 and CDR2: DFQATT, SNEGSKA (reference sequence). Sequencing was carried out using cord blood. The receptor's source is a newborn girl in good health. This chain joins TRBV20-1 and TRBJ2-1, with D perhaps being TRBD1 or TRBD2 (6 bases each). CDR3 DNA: TGCAGTGCTAGGGGGGGCCTGAGTTCTTACAATGAGCAGTTCTTC. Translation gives CSARGGLSSYNEQFF.